This TCR beta chain was found in a study of OX40 agonist ivuxolimab in advanced cancers. Overall study: It was ivuxolimab, an agonistic anti-OX40 (CD134) antibody, that patients were treated with. Broader study findings: Also present in some nonresponders was a low level of normalized T-cell clonal expansion. Clonal expansion was seen in CD4+ and CD8+ blood T cells by week 6 at 0.1 to 3.0 mg/kg.

A remark on this clone: The antigen is undetermined.

The V gene's germline CDR1 is SGHAT and CDR2 FQNNGV. Trimming took 5 bases from V and 6 from J, leaving 10 bases between them. The CDR3 runs to 12 residues. Sequencing was performed with immunoSEQ multiplex PCR; in TCRdb, only in-frame clones are kept and a portion is missing. The sample yields about 58,000 clones, around 90% seen once. This sequence was found in an adult with an advanced solid tumor such as melanoma, head and neck, liver or kidney cancer. The sequencing used CD4+ or CD8+ T cells sorted from blood, collected in a trial of the OX40 agonist ivuxolimab. The J gene is TRBJ1-1, the V gene TRBV11-2, with D maybe TRBD1 (6 bases). The CDR3 DNA reads as TGTGCCAGCAGCCCAGGACAGTCTGAAGCTTTCTTT. This encodes CASSPGQSEAFF.